These 26 T cell receptor beta chains came from one sample sequenced in a study of T-cell reconstitution after alpha-beta-depleted transplantation in children. It was with unique molecular identifiers that the TCRbeta library was prepared. TCRdb itself ran the PCR reads through MiXCR, one entry per CDR3 protein. Of over 550,000 distinct CDR3 sequences detected, roughly a tenth appear once; the ten largest clones hold around 4%. The specimen was PBMCs from the stem cell graft donor, collected from the stem cell graft. Source of these receptors: a human donor who donated a stem cell graft to a child with acute myeloid leukemia.

This chain joins TRBV12-3 or TRBV12-4 and TRBJ2-7; D is uncertain. The CDR3 has 15 residues. The V end was cut by 1 base, the J end by 4 bases, with 14 bases between. The CDR3 region has the DNA TGTGCCAGCAGTTTAGGGGGTGGAAGCCAATACGAGCAGTACTTC. It is translated as CASSLGGGSQYEQYF.

In this sample, this clonotype turned up a few times. The rearrangement joins TRBV20-1 to TRBJ2-7; TRBD1 or TRBD2 may be the D gene (5 bases each). V was shortened by 5 bases and J by 2 bases, with 13 bases between the two germline ends. The CDR3 consists of 13 residues. Germline CDR1 DFQATT, CDR2 SNEGSKA (reference sequence). The DNA for the CDR3 is TGCAGTGCTCCCGGGGACGCCACCTACGAGCAGTACTTC. Translated: CSAPGDATYEQYF.

The rearrangement links TRBV7-8 to TRBJ2-1; weak D call: TRBD2 (6 bases). Per germline, CDR1 SGHVS and CDR2 FQNEAQ. V gave up 5 bases and J gave up 9 bases, with 17 bases separating them. The CDR3 has 14 residues. CDR3 amino acids: CASSGGDPFREQFF. In nucleotides, the CDR3 is TGTGCCAGCAGCGGCGGGGACCCATTCCGTGAGCAGTTCTTC.

The chain recombines TRBV6-5 with TRBJ2-7; no definite D call. The CDR3 has 15 amino acids. CDR1 MNHEY and CDR2 SVGAGI come from the germline V gene. V shed 0 bases and J shed 5 bases, with 14 bases lying between them. The CDR3 is CASSYSSLVINEQYF. CDR3 DNA: TGTGCCAGCAGTTACTCGAGTCTAGTAATCAACGAGCAGTACTTC.

V and J are TRBV25-1 and TRBJ2-7; D ambiguous. Between the trimmed V and J ends, which lost 3 bases and 2 bases, there was a span of 20 bases. Germline-derived CDR1 and CDR2 are MGHDK and SYGVNS. The CDR3 has 17 amino acids. The DNA for the CDR3 is TGTGCCAGCAGTGAGACCCCCTTTCCAACGCTTACCTACGAGCAGTACTTC. It codes for CASSETPFPTLTYEQYF.

The V gene is TRBV5-5, the J gene TRBJ1-6; D is perhaps TRBD1 (5 bases). V was shortened by 1 base and J by 9 bases, with 14 bases between the two germline ends. This CDR3 is built from 15 residues. Germline assignment: CDR1 SGHKS and CDR2 YYEKEE (reference sequence). For the CDR3, the DNA is TGTGCCAGCAGCTTGCAGGGTATTGATGGTTCACCCCTCCACTTT. Residues: CASSLQGIDGSPLHF.

This clonotype occurred many times. The chain couples TRBV2 to TRBJ2-1; 10 nucleotides match TRBD1. J lost 6 bases, V lost 11 bases, and 4 bases had no gene match. Germline V gene sequence: CDR1 SNHLY, CDR2 FYNNEI. This CDR3 has 12 amino acids. CDR3 bases: TGTGCCGGACAGGGGGTCCCCAATGAGCAGTTCTTC. Its translation: CAGQGVPNEQFF.

The chain links TRBV7-9 to TRBJ1-3; D is ambiguous. This CDR3 is 13 amino acids long. Germline CDR1 reads SEHNR; CDR2 reads FQNEAQ (reference sequence). Trimming pared 2 bases from V and 8 bases from J, leaving 10 bases between. Written as DNA, the CDR3 is TGTGCCAGCAGCTTAACCCCCCGCGACACCATATATTTT. It is translated as CASSLTPRDTIYF.

This clonotype appeared many times. This chain connects TRBV7-2 to TRBJ1-5; perhaps TRBD1 as D (5 bases). The CDR3 contains 16 residues. The V end lost 5 bases, the J end lost 4 bases, and 18 bases lay between the germline ends. Germline V CDR1 and CDR2: SGHTA, FQGNSA. The DNA of the CDR3 is TGTGCCAGCAGCCCTCGCCAGGCTGGGGGAAATCAGCCCCAGCATTTT. Translation gives CASSPRQAGGNQPQHF.

This clonotype was seen a handful of times. V usage is TRBV9 and J usage is TRBJ2-7; D gene unclear. V was shortened by 1 base and J by 5 bases, with 22 bases between the two germline ends. The CDR3 spans 17 residues. Germline V lookup: CDR1 SGDLS, CDR2 YYNGEE. Written as DNA, the CDR3 is TGTGCCAGCAGCGTAAATCCGGACCTCGGCTACAGCGACGAGCAGTACTTC. Translation gives CASSVNPDLGYSDEQYF.

With regard to this clonotype: This may be a read error: a much more frequent sequence differs by one nucleotide. The CDR3 DNA is TGTGCCAGCAGGACTAGCGGGAGTACCTACGAGCAGTACTTC. This codes for CASRTSGSTYEQYF. The genes are TRBV6-2 or TRBV6-3 and TRBJ2-7; TRBD2 aligns across 12 bases. CDR1 and CDR2 from the germline V gene are MNHEY and SVGEGT. V was pared by 6 bases and J by 2 bases, with 2 bases of the junction left unmatched. This CDR3 spans 14 amino acids.

The rearrangement uses TRBV6-1 and TRBJ1-1, with TRBD1 matching 7 bases. Germline CDR1 is MNHNS and CDR2 is SASEGT. CDR3 length equals 16 residues. V shed 7 bases, J shed 0 bases, and the junction held 11 bases outside the gene matches. CDR3 DNA sequence: TGTGCCAGCATCCCCAGGGGGGCCTTAATGAACACTGAAGCTTTCTTT. This encodes CASIPRGALMNTEAFF.

This clonotype has at least ten counts. The V and J genes are TRBV10-3 and TRBJ2-3; TRBD1 matches 8 bases. The germline V gene encodes CDR1 ENHRY and CDR2 SYGVKD. The junction had 12 bases not matched to a gene; V was cut back by 4 bases and J by 3 bases. The CDR3 is 17 residues long. CDR3 amino acids: CAISGENGDRRTDTQYF. The CDR3 DNA reads TGTGCCATCAGTGGGGAGAACGGGGACAGGCGGACAGATACGCAGTATTTT.

This clonotype was seen a few times. The chain is built from TRBV5-1 and TRBJ2-4; D not resolved. Germline V gives CDR1 SGHRS, CDR2 YFSETQ. Trimming stripped 4 bases from V and 8 bases from J, with 16 bases between. The CDR3 length is 14 residues. The CDR3 nucleotides read TGCGCCAGCAGCCAAGGAGCCTCGAGCCACATTCAGTACTTC. As protein: CASSQGASSHIQYF. Full variable domain (missing parts from reference TRBV5-1 and TRBJ2-4): KAGVTQTPRYLIKTRGQQVTLSCSPISGHRSVSWYQQTPGQGLQFLFEYFSETQRNKGNFPGRFSGRQFSNSRSEMNVSTLELGDSALYLCASSQGASSHIQYFGAGTRLSVL.

The chain employs TRBV20-1 and TRBJ2-1, with 10 bases identical to TRBD2. Germline loops: CDR1 DFQATT, CDR2 SNEGSKA (reference sequence). With V trimmed by 4 bases and J by 4 bases, 4 bases remained unmatched. The CDR3 contains 14 residues. The DNA for the CDR3 is TGCAGTGCTACTGGGACTAGCGCGTACAATGAGCAGTTCTTC. Translation: CSATGTSAYNEQFF.

The chain recombines TRBV2 with TRBJ2-1; the match to TRBD1 covers 9 bases. Germline trimming cut 8 bases from V and 10 bases from J; bases unmatched to any gene: 6. Germline V gene sequence: CDR1 SNHLY, CDR2 FYNNEI. This CDR3 region has 12 residues. As DNA, the CDR3 is TGTGCCAGCGGAGGACAGGGGCGGGAGCAGTTCTTC. Protein product: CASGGQGREQFF.

The chain uses TRBV5-5 and TRBJ1-1; 7 bases agree with TRBD1. J was trimmed by 2 bases and V by 3 bases; bases with no gene match: 13. The CDR3 contains 17 residues. Germline V gene data show CDR1 as SGHKS and CDR2 as YYEKEE (reference sequence). CDR3 protein: CASSSPLQGLYNTEAFF. The CDR3 region has the DNA TGTGCCAGCAGCTCGCCATTACAGGGGTTATACAACACTGAAGCTTTCTTT.

This clonotype occurred many times. This rearrangement joins TRBV12-3 or TRBV12-4 to TRBJ2-7; D is possibly TRBD2 (5 bases). Trimming cost V 6 bases and J 4 bases, with 19 bases left between them. CDR3 size: 15 residues. In DNA form, the CDR3 reads TGTGCCAGCAGATTGTCGGCTGGCGGGCGGTACGAGCAGTACTTC. Translating gives CASRLSAGGRYEQYF.

This clonotype came up a few times. The chain is built from TRBV6-5 and TRBJ2-5; 13 bases match TRBD2. V dropped 1 base and J dropped 2; count of bases not matched to a gene: 1. The CDR3 sequence is 16 residues long. Germline CDR1 reads MNHEY; CDR2 reads SVGAGI. The CDR3 here is CASSYWGLAGQETQYF. The CDR3 nucleotides are TGTGCCAGCAGTTACTGGGGACTAGCGGGGCAAGAGACCCAGTACTTC.

The table lists this clonotype with a few counts. The chain links TRBV2 to TRBJ2-1; 11 bases match TRBD2. Germline V lookup: CDR1 SNHLY, CDR2 FYNNEI. V lost 10 bases and J lost 8; bases outside the gene matches: 13. The CDR3 has 15 residues. CDR3: CAILTPTSGSDEQFF. The CDR3 DNA sequence: TGTGCCATCTTAACCCCTACTAGCGGGAGCGATGAGCAGTTCTTC.

This clonotype was seen a handful of times. V is TRBV7-2 and J is TRBJ2-5, with D uncertain. Germline V gene lookup returns CDR1 SGHTA and CDR2 FQGNSA. Trimming shortened V by 5 bases and J by 1 base, and 8 bases separated the two germline ends. The CDR3 has 13 amino acids. Here the CDR3 reads CASSRLSQETQYF. The DNA for the CDR3 is TGTGCCAGCAGCAGACTCTCCCAAGAGACCCAGTACTTC.

This clonotype showed up many times. The gene calls are TRBV29-1 and TRBJ2-5; TRBD1 matches 11 bases. The CDR3 is 15 amino acids. J gave up 7 bases and V 6 bases, and 13 bases lay outside the gene matches. Per the germline V gene, CDR1 is SQVTM and CDR2 is ANQGSEA. CDR3 sequence (DNA): TGCAGCGTCGGCCCCGGGACAGGGGGGCGTTCGACCCAGTACTTC. This encodes CSVGPGTGGRSTQYF.

This clonotype appeared a few times. The gene calls are TRBV6-5 and TRBJ1-1; tentative D call: TRBD1 (5 bases). From germline, CDR1 is MNHEY and CDR2 SVGAGI. V was clipped by 6 bases and J by 12 bases, with 17 bases between them. This CDR3 has 12 residues. CDR3 DNA: TGTGCCAGCAGCCCGGGGCCAGGGCTGCCTTTCTTT. Protein product: CASSPGPGLPFF.

The CDR3 protein is CSVATMVREKLFF. The CDR3 coding sequence is TGCAGCGTTGCGACGATGGTACGGGAAAAACTGTTTTTT. The V and J genes are TRBV29-1 and TRBJ1-4; D is uncertain. V shed 4 bases and J shed 8 bases, with 14 bases lying between them. Germline V gene data show CDR1 as SQVTM and CDR2 as ANQGSEA. The CDR3 sequence is 13 residues long.

This clonotype was detected many times. This chain joins TRBV9 and TRBJ2-1; D call uncertain. The germline V gene has CDR1 SGDLS and CDR2 YYNGEE. V was shortened by 4 bases and J by 6 bases, with 20 bases between the two germline ends. There are 16 residues in the CDR3. As DNA, the CDR3 is TGTGCCAGCAGCTTCCGGTCGGTAGCCGAACTCAATGAGCAGTTCTTC. It specifies CASSFRSVAELNEQFF.

The gene calls are TRBV2 and TRBJ1-2, with D hard to call. Germline V CDR1 and CDR2: SNHLY, FYNNEI. The CDR3 runs to 13 residues. V lost 3 bases and J 8 bases, leaving 13 bases between the germline ends. The CDR3 DNA reads as TGTGCCAGCAGTGAGGCTATTCAAAGGGGCTACACCTTC. Translated: CASSEAIQRGYTF. Full variable domain (remainder filled in from reference TRBV2 and TRBJ1-2): EPEVTQTPSHQVTQMGQEVILRCVPISNHLYFYWYRQILGQKVEFLVSFYNNEISEKSEIFDDQFSVERPDGSNFTLKIRSTKLEDSAMYFCASSEAIQRGYTFGSGTRLTVV.